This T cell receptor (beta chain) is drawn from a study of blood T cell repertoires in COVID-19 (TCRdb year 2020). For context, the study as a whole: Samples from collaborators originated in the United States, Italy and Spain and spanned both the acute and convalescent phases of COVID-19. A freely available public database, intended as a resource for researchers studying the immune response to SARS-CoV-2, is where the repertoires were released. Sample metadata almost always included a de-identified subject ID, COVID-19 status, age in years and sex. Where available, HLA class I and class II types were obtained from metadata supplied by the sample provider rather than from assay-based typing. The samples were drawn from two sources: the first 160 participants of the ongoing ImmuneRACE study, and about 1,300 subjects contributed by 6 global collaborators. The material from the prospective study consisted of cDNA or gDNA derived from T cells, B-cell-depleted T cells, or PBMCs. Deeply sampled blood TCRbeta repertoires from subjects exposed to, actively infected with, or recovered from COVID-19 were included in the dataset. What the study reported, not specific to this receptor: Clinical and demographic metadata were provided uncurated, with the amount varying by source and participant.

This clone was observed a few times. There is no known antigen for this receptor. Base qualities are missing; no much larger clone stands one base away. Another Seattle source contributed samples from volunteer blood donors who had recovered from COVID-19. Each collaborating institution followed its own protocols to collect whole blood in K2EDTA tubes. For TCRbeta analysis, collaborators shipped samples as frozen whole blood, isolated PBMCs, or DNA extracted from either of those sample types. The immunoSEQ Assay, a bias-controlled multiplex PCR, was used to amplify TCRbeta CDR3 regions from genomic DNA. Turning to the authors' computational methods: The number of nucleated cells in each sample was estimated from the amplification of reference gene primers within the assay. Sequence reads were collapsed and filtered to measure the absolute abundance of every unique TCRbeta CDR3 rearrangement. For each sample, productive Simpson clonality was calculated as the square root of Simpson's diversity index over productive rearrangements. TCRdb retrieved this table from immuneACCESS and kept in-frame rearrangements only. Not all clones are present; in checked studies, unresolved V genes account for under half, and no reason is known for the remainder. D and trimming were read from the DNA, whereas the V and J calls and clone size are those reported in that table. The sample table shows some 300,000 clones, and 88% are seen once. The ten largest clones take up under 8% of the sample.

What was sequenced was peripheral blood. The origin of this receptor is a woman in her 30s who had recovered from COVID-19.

For the CDR3, the sequence is CASSLGQGEEKLFF. The bases are TGTGCCAGCAGCCTGGGACAGGGGGAGGAAAAACTGTTTTTT. The chain is assembled from TRBV7-9 and TRBJ1-4; TRBD1 lines up with 11 middle nucleotides. The germline V gene (reference sequence) yields SEHNR for CDR1 and FQNEAQ for CDR2. The cysteine opens and the phenylalanine closes a CDR3 of 14 amino acids. The DNA shown is the 42-base CDR3, in frame from base 1. The germline V and J ends show losses of 5 bases and 8 bases respectively, and no gene match explains 4 bases of the junction.